This T cell receptor beta chain was retrieved from a study of CD4 T cells in relation to SARS-CoV-2 and coronaviruses. CDR1 LGHDT and CDR2 YNNKEL come from the germline V gene (reference sequence). Trimming took 5 bases from V and 4 from J, leaving 12 bases between them. This CDR3 has 14 residues. Data came from immunoSEQ multiplex PCR; TCRdb stores just in-frame clones and leaves some out. The sample holds tens of thousands of clones, 86% seen once. Before the COVID-19 pandemic, during about 2011-2019, CD4+ T cells were taken from unexposed donors. The receptor was isolated from a human donor in good health. The specimen was memory CD4+ T cells from PBMCs. The chain carries TRBV3-1 (or the pseudogene TRBV3-2) and TRBJ1-3; D not resolved. The CDR3 DNA sequence: TGTGCCAGCAGCAAACCCGCTGGAGGAAACACCATATATTTT. It encodes CASSKPAGGNTIYF.